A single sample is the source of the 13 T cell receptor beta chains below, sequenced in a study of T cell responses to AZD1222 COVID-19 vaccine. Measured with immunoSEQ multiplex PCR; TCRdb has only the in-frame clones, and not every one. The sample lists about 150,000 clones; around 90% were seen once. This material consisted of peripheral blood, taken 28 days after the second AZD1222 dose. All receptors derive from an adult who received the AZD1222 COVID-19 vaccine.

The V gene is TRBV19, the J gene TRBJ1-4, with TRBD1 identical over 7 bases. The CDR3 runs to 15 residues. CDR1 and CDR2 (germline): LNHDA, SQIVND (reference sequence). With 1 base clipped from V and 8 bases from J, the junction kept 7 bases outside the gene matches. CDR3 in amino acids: CASSIATGVREKLFF. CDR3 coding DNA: TGTGCCAGTAGTATAGCCACAGGGGTGAGGGAAAAACTGTTTTTT.

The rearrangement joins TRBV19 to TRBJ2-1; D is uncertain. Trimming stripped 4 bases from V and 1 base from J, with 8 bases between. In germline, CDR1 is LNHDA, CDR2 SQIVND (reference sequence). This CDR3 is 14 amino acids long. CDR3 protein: CASSTVGSYNEQFF. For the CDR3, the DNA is TGTGCCAGTAGTACGGTAGGATCCTACAATGAGCAGTTCTTC.

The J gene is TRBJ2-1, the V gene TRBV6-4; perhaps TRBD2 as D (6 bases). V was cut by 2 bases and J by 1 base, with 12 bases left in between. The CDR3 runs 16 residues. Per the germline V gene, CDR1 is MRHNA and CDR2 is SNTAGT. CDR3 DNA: TGTGCCAGCAGTGACGGGCTAGCGAGATCCTACAATGAGCAGTTCTTC. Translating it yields CASSDGLARSYNEQFF.

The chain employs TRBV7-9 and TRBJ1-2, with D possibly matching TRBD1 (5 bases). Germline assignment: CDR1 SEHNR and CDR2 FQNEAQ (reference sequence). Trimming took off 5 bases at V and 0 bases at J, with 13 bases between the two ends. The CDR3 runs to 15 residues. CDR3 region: CASSEGLTANYGYTF. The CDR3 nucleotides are TGTGCCAGCAGCGAGGGACTGACAGCTAACTATGGCTACACCTTC.

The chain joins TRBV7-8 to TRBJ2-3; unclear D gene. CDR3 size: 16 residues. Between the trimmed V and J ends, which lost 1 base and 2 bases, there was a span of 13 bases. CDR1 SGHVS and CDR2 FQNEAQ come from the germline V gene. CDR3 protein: CASSLGFWSATDTQYF. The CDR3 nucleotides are TGTGCCAGCAGCTTAGGGTTCTGGTCTGCCACAGATACGCAGTATTTT.

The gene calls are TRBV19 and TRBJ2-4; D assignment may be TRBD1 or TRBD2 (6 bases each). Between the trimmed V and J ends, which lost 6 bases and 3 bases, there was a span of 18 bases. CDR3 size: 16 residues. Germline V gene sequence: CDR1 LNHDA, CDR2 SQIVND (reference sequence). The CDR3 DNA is TGTGCCAGTAGGGCCCGAGGGGGGATCGGCAAAAACATTCAGTACTTC. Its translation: CASRARGGIGKNIQYF. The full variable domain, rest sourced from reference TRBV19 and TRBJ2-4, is DGGITQSPKYLFRKEGQNVTLSCEQNLNHDAMYWYRQDPGQGLRLIYYSQIVNDFQKGDIAEGYSVSREKKESFPLTVTSAQKNPTAFYLCASRARGGIGKNIQYFGAGTRLSVL.

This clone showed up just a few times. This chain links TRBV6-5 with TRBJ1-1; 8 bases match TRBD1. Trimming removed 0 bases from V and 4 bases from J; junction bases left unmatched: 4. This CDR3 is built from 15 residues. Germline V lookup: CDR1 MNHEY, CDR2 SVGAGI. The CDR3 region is CASSYSPTGGTEAFF. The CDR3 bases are TGTGCCAGCAGTTACTCGCCTACAGGGGGCACTGAAGCTTTCTTT.

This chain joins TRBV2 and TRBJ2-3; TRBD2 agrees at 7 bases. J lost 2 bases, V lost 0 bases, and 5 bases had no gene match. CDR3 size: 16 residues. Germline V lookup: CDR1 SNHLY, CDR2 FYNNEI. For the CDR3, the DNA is TGTGCCAGCAGTGAAGCTTTGGCGGGGGTCACAGATACGCAGTATTTT. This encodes CASSEALAGVTDTQYF.

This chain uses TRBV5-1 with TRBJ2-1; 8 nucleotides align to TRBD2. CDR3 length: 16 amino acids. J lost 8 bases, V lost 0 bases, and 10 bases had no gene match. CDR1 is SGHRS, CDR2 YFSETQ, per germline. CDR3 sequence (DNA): TGCGCCAGCAGCTTGGAAGGTAGCGGGATAGTTTATGAGCAGTTCTTC. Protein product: CASSLEGSGIVYEQFF.

The chain's CDR3 is CASSEPGDPNEKLFF. The CDR3 nucleotides read TGTGCCAGCAGTGAGCCGGGGGACCCTAATGAAAAACTGTTTTTT. J is TRBJ1-4 and V is TRBV6-1, with D perhaps matching TRBD1 (5 bases). V lost 3 bases to trimming and J lost 3 bases, with 11 bases between them. CDR3 length: 15 amino acids. The V gene's germline CDR1 is MNHNS and CDR2 SASEGT.

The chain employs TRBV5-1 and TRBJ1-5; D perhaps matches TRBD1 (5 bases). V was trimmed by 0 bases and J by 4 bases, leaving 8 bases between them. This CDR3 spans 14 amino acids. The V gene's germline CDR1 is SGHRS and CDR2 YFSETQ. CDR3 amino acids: CASSLGDRNQPQHF. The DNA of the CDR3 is TGCGCCAGCAGCTTGGGGGACCGGAATCAGCCCCAGCATTTT. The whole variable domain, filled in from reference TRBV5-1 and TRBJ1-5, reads KAGVTQTPRYLIKTRGQQVTLSCSPISGHRSVSWYQQTPGQGLQFLFEYFSETQRNKGNFPGRFSGRQFSNSRSEMNVSTLELGDSALYLCASSLGDRNQPQHFGDGTRLSIL.

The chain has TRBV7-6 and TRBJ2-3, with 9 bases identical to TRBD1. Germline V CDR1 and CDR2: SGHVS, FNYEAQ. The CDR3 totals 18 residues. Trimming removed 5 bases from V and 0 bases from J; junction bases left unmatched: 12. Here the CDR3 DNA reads TGTGCCAGCAGCCGAGAGGACAGGGGAATACAGAGCACAGATACGCAGTATTTT. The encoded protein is CASSREDRGIQSTDTQYF. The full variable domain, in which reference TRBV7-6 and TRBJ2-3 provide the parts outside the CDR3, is GAGVSQSPRYKVTKRGQDVALRCDPISGHVSLYWYRQALGQGPEFLTYFNYEAQQDKSGLPNDRFSAERPEGSISTLTIQRTEQRDSAMYRCASSREDRGIQSTDTQYFGPGTRLTVL.

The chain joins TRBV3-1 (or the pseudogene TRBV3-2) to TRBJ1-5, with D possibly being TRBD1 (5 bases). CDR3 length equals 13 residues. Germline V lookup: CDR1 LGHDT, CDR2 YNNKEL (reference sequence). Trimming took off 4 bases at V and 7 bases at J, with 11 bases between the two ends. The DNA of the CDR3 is TGTGCCAGCAGCCGTGAGGGGTACCAGCCCCAGCATTTT. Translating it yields CASSREGYQPQHF.